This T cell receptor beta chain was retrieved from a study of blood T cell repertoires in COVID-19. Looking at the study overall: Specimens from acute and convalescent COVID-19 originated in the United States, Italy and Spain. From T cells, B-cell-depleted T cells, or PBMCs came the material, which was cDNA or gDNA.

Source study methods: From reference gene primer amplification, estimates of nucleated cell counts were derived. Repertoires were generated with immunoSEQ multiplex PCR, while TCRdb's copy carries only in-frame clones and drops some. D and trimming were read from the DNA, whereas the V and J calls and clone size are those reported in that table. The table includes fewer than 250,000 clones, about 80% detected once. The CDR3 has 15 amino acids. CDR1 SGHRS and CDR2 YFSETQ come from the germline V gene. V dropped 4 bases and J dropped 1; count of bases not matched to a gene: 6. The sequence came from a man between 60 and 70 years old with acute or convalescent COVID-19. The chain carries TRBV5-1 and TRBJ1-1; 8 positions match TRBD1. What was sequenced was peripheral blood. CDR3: CASSANTGGNTEAFF. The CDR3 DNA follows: TGCGCCAGCAGCGCCAACACAGGGGGGAACACTGAAGCTTTCTTT.